This TCR beta chain was sequenced in a study of vaccination effects on CD4 cells after COVID-19. Ahead of sequencing, the ViraFEST assay grew antigen-specific CD4+ T cells using viral peptide pools. CD4+ T cells were isolated after around ten days of culture. Fresh IL-2-containing medium replaced half the medium on days 3 and 7. With respect to this clone: Its specificity is unknown.

Study-level findings and limits: At late timepoints after vaccination, vaccine- and infection-induced clones shrank markedly.

This CDR3 is 15 amino acids long. The V gene end was trimmed by 4 bases and the J gene end by 6 bases; junction bases not matched to a gene: 6. The germline V gene has CDR1 SGHRS and CDR2 YFSETQ. Sequencing used immunoSEQ multiplex PCR; TCRdb keeps in-frame clones, though not all of them. Of under 85,000 clones listed, approximately 74% are singletons. This TCR was recovered from a human donor who received a COVID-19 vaccine. The chain recombines TRBV5-1 with TRBJ2-1, with 11 positions matching TRBD2. The source material was CD4+ T cells from PBMCs cultured with HCoV-229E spike peptides, sampled before COVID-19 vaccination. CDR3: CASSQLAGELNEQFF. CDR3 DNA: TGCGCCAGCAGCCAACTAGCGGGGGAGCTCAATGAGCAGTTCTTC.